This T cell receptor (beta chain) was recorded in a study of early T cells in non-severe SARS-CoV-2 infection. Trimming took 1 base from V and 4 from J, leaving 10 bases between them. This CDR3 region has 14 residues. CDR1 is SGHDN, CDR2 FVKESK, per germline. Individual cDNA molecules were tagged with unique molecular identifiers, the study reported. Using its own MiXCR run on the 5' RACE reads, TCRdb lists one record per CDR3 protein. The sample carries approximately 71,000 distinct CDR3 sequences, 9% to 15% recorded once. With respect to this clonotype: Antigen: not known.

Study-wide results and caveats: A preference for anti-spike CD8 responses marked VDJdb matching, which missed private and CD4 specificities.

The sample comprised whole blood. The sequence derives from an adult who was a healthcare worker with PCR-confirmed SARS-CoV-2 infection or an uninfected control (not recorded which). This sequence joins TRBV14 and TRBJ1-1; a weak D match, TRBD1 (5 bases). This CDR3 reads CASSQVGGSTEAFF. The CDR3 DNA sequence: TGTGCCAGCAGCCAAGTGGGGGGGAGCACTGAAGCTTTCTTT.